This T cell receptor (beta chain) was observed in a study of blood T cells in healthy people across ages (dated by TCRdb to between 2015 and 2017). In the study overall: In model experiments, roughly one uniquely barcoded TCR beta cDNA molecule per two T cells was captured by template switching. Age-related changes in TCR beta repertoire diversity were measured in the study by deep sequencing normalized with unique cDNA molecular identifiers. The donors were divided into four age groups: young (average approximately 16 years), middle-aged (about 40), aged (about 60) and long-lived (about 80). To avoid experimental bias, donors of different ages were spread randomly across the sequencing lanes. The study analyzed two additional independent replicas of 1 million unique cDNA reads from the same blood draw for two donors, one aged 18 to 30 and one aged 80 or older.

The donors were some 39 Caucasian individuals from Russia, aged about 6 to 95 years, who were systemically healthy. Each donor gave ten milliliters of peripheral blood, drawn into EDTA-treated Vacutainer tubes. Ficoll-Paque density-gradient centrifugation was used to isolate PBMCs, with at least 6.5 million per sample. Trizol reagent was used to extract total RNA from PBMCs, with at least 5.5 micrograms per sample. For every donor, flow cytometry on a PBMC aliquot measured the percentage of naive CD45RAhigh/CD27high T cells. Study-level results and caveats: Observed TCR beta diversity correlated strongly with the percentage of naive T cells measured by flow cytometry. As age increased, observed TCR beta diversity per million T cells dropped in a roughly linear way, and a significant reduction was already evident by age 40. Conclusive comparison of naive and antigen-experienced compartments was prevented by the profiling of bulk unsorted PBMCs. Because donor CMV infection status was unknown, age-related changes in expanded clonotypes were potentially confounded. Estimates of total diversity based on one million sequenced T cells were considered lower bounds and underestimates. Compared with the aged group, more naive CD4+ T cells, fewer expanded clones and increased TCR diversity were shown by the long-lived group, suggesting age selection.

Library method: 5' RACE. Sequencing was performed on an Illumina HiSeq 2500. A second PCR of roughly 7 to 12 cycles was run with a J-beta primer mix and a sample-barcoded 5' primer. A unique molecular identifier was introduced onto each TCR beta cDNA molecule by a template-switch 5' adaptor carrying 12 random nucleotides. Each sample yielded at least 3 million CDR3-containing paired-end reads. The Mint cDNA synthesis kit, primed by a TRBC-specific oligonucleotide, was used to synthesize first-strand cDNA from all RNA. Following uracil-DNA glycosylase treatment, all cDNA underwent a first 18-cycle PCR with the universal primers M1SS and BC2_uni_R. In the paper's pipeline: Normalization of each sample was performed by random selection of 1 million high-quality reads, each carrying a distinct molecular identifier. Reads with shared molecular identifiers were discarded instead of being binned into consensus sequences. MiTCR, set to a Q25 quality threshold and the strictest error-elimination algorithm, was used for CDR3 identification, clonotype clustering and error correction. A nonparametric unseen species model with Euler transformation was used to estimate lower-bound total TCR beta diversity. TCRdb cleaned the public reads at Q25 with fastp, built clones with MiXCR and kept in-frame beta chains. Here each entry gathers all rows of one CDR3 protein and keeps the most common genes and DNA. TCRdb, rather than the study authors, made the V and J calls. This sample has more than 650,000 distinct CDR3 sequences in its table, and about 20% of those were observed once. The ten largest clones take up approximately 20% of the sample.

This clonotype was observed a handful of times. The clone's antigen remains unknown. No base quality information exists; no much larger clone differs at one position. Sequencing was performed on blood. The TCR originated in a man aged 70-80 years in good health.

The DNA is as follows: TGCGCCAGCAGCTTGGGAGACAGTTCGAGGAACAATGAGCAGTTCTTC. Translation gives CASSLGDSSRNNEQFF. This receptor chain uses TRBV5-1 and TRBJ2-1; a weak D assignment points to TRBD1 (5 bases agree). From cysteine to phenylalanine, the CDR3 is 16 amino acids long. The kept DNA is CDR3 alone, 48 bases in frame from the first base. The germline V gene supplies CDR1 SGHRS and CDR2 YFSETQ. A distance of 15 bases separates the germline ends of V and J, which lose 0 bases and 5 bases respectively.